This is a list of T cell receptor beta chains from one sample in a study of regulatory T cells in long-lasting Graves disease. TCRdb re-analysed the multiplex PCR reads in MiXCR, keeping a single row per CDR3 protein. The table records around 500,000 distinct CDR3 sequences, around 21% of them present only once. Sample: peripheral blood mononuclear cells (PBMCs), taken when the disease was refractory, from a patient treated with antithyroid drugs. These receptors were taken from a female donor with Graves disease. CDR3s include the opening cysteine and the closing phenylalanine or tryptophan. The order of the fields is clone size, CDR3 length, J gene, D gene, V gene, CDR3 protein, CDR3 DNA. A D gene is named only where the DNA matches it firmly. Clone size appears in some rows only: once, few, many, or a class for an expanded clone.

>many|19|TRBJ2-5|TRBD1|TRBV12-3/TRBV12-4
CASRGTGQASGLYQETQYF
TGTGCCAGCAGGGGGACAGGGCAGGCTAGCGGCTTGTACCAAGAGACCCAGTACTTC
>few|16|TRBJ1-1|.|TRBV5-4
CASSLTATALNTEAFF
TGTGCCAGCAGCCTGACAGCGACAGCCTTAAACACTGAAGCTTTCTTT
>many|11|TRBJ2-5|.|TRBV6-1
CASSGGETQYF
TGTGCCAGCAGCGGCGGAGAGACCCAGTACTTC
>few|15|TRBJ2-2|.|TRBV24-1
CATSESTGRQGELFF
TGTGCCACCAGTGAATCTACAGGGAGGCAAGGGGAGCTGTTTTTT
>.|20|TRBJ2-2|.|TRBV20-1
CSARDPISPERGIITGELFF
TGCAGTGCTAGAGATCCAATTTCCCCCGAGAGGGGGATAATTACCGGGGAGCTGTTTTTT
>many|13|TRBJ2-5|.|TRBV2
CASSEKPLGTQYF
TGTGCCAGCAGTGAAAAGCCCCTGGGGACCCAGTACTTC
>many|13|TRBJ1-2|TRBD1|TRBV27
CASSLGTGGGYTF
TGTGCCAGCAGTTTGGGGACAGGGGGAGGCTACACCTTC
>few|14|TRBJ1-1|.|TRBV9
CASSVGGVPTEAFF
TGTGCCAGCAGCGTAGGGGGGGTACCCACTGAAGCTTTCTTT
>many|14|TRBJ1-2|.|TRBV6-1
CASSVLSGGYGYTF
TGTGCCAGCAGCGTTTTGTCCGGCGGCTATGGCTACACCTTC
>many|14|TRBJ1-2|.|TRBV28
CASMKDSTIYGYTF
TGTGCCAGCATGAAGGACAGCACAATCTATGGCTACACCTTC
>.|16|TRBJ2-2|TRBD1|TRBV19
CASSNNDRADTGELFF
TGTGCCAGTAGTAACAATGACAGGGCGGACACCGGGGAGCTGTTTTTT
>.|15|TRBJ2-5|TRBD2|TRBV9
CASSVATSGKETQYF
TGTGCCAGCAGCGTAGCTACTAGCGGAAAAGAGACCCAGTACTTC
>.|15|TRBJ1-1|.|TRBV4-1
CASSQAAGRNTEAFF
TGCGCCAGCAGCCAAGCAGCAGGCAGGAACACTGAAGCTTTCTTT
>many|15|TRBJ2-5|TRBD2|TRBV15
CATSRDPSGGKTQYF
TGTGCCACCAGCAGAGATCCGAGCGGGGGGAAGACCCAGTACTTC
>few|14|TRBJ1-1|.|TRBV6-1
CASRLDGSNTEAFF
TGTGCCAGCAGATTGGACGGTTCGAACACTGAAGCTTTCTTT
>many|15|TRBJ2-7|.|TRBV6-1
CASSEKGAGVYEQYF
TGTGCCAGCAGCGAAAAAGGCGCCGGGGTCTACGAGCAGTACTTC
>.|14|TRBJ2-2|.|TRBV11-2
CASSLTGRTGELFF
TGTGCCAGCAGCTTAACGGGGAGGACCGGGGAGCTGTTTTTT
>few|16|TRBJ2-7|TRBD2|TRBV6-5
CASSYWTSGNSYEQYF
TGTGCCAGCAGTTACTGGACTAGCGGGAATTCCTACGAGCAGTACTTC
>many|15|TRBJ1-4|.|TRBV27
CASSTTGATNEKLFF
TGTGCCAGCAGTACAACAGGTGCAACTAATGAAAAACTGTTTTTT
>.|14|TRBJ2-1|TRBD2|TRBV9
CASSPPRDYKKQFF
TGTGCCAGCAGCCCCCCTAGGGACTACAAGAAGCAGTTCTTC
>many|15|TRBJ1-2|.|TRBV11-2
CASSLGRGRYYGYTF
TGTGCCAGCAGCTTAGGCCGGGGGCGATACTATGGCTACACCTTC
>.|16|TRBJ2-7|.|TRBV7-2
CASSLAVTGGFYEQYF
TGTGCCAGCAGCTTAGCCGTGACAGGAGGATTCTACGAGCAGTACTTC
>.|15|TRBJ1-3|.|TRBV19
CASSSTGLSGNTIYF
TGTGCCAGTAGCTCGACAGGACTGTCTGGAAACACCATATATTTT
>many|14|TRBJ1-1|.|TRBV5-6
CASSSPSTNTEAFF
TGTGCCAGCAGCTCCCCTTCGACTAACACTGAAGCTTTCTTT
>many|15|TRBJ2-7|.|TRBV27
CASSSPPRDPYEQYF
TGTGCCAGCAGTTCACCCCCCCGGGACCCCTACGAGCAGTACTTC
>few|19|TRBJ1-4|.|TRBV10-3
CAISERRVLGMPTNEKLFF
TGTGCCATCAGTGAGAGAAGGGTATTGGGGATGCCAACTAATGAAAAACTGTTTTTT
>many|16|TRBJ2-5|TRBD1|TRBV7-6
CASSLGGQANQETQYF
TGTGCCAGCAGCTTAGGGGGACAGGCGAACCAAGAGACCCAGTACTTC
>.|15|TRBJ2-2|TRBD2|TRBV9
CASSVSGSQVGELFF
TGTGCCAGCAGCGTTAGCGGGAGTCAGGTCGGGGAGCTGTTTTTT
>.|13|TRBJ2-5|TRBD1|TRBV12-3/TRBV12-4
CASSHGTGGPQYF
TGTGCCAGCAGTCATGGGACAGGGGGTCCCCAGTACTTC
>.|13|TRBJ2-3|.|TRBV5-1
CASTNTYTDTQYF
TGCGCCAGTACCAATACCTACACAGATACGCAGTATTTT
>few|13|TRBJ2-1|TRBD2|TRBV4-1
CASSAGVYNEQFF
TGCGCCAGCAGCGCGGGGGTCTACAATGAGCAGTTCTTC
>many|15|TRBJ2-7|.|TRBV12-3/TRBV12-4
CASRGGAPRLTEQYF
TGTGCCAGCAGAGGGGGGGCGCCTAGGCTTACCGAGCAGTACTTC
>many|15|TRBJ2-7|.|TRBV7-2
CASSLGSGASYEQYF
TGTGCCAGCAGCTTAGGCTCGGGGGCCTCCTACGAGCAGTACTTC
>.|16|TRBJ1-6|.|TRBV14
CASSSPTARGNSPLHF
TGTGCCAGCAGCTCACCGACAGCCCGCGGTAATTCACCCCTCCACTTT
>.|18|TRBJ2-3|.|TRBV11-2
CASSLSPRTDPSTDTQYF
TGTGCCAGCAGCTTAAGCCCCCGGACTGACCCTAGCACAGATACGCAGTATTTT
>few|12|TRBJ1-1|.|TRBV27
CASSLLTTEAFF
TGTGCCAGCAGTTTACTAACCACTGAAGCTTTCTTT
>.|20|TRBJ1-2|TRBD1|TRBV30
CAWSAITLRDRGRRDYGYTF
TGTGCCTGGAGTGCCATAACCCTCCGGGACAGGGGGCGCAGAGACTATGGCTACACCTTC
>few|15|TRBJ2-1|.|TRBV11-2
CASSGWGSTYNEQFF
TGTGCCAGCAGCGGCTGGGGCAGCACATACAATGAGCAGTTCTTC
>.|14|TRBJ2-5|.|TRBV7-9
CASGPQRIQETQYF
TGTGCCAGCGGTCCTCAGCGGATCCAAGAGACCCAGTACTTC
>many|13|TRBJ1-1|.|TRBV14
CASSQKTNTEAFF
TGTGCCAGCAGCCAAAAAACGAACACTGAAGCTTTCTTT
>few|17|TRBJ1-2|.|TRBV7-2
CASRSPGLDTLLYGYTF
TGTGCCAGCAGATCTCCGGGACTCGACACCCTCCTCTATGGCTACACCTTC
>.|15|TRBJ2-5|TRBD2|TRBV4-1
CASSQGLAARPAQHF
TGCGCCAGCAGCCAGGGACTAGCGGCGCGTCCGGCCCAGCACTTC